This T cell receptor beta chain is drawn from a study of T cell responses to AZD1222 COVID-19 vaccine. Study outcomes and limitations: At 160-218 and 743-854, vaccine-associated CD4 TCRs were dominant, and they spanned spike. Unmutated regions of variants are reportedly targeted by nearly half of spike-specific TCRs.

As regards this clone: The target antigen is unknown.

Profiling relied on immunoSEQ multiplex PCR, and the TCRdb table lists in-frame clones only, not all of them. Here the sample spans about 110,000 clones, 91% being singletons. The CDR3 is 13 amino acids. Germline assignment: CDR1 SQVTM and CDR2 ANQGSEA. Trimming cost V 4 bases and J 0 bases, with 7 bases left between them. Sequenced here: peripheral blood, sampled on day 0 of AZD1222 vaccination. The chain has TRBV29-1 and TRBJ1-3; unclear D gene. The TCR originated in an adult in good health. The CDR3 spells CSVVTASGNTIYF. CDR3 nucleotide sequence: TGCAGCGTTGTAACAGCCTCTGGAAACACCATATATTTT.